This T cell receptor (beta chain) was obtained from a study of blood T cell repertoires in COVID-19. Here immunoSEQ multiplex PCR was the method, and the copy in TCRdb shows in-frame clones only, minus some. The table lists about 160,000 clones, roughly 73% of them singletons. Only a few counts were recorded for this clone. This clonotype originated in a man in his sixties or seventies with acute or convalescent COVID-19. Sequencing was performed on peripheral blood.

CDR3 bases: TGTGCCAGCAGTCAGGACACCACCCTCTCCTATAATTCACCCCTCCACTTT. Its translation: CASSQDTTLSYNSPLHF. The chain employs TRBV6-6 and TRBJ1-6; TRBD1 might be the D (5 bases). From germline, CDR1 is MNHNY and CDR2 SVGAGI (reference sequence). The CDR3 runs to 17 residues. Deletions cut 5 bases from V and 0 bases from J, with 14 bases between.